This T cell receptor (beta chain) was documented in a study of control samples from healthy donors and cancer patients. TCRdb keeps only in-frame clones here, not all; method: immunoSEQ multiplex PCR. The table records around 94,000 clones, 85% to 95% of them present only once. Sequenced sample: blood. The sequence came from a woman aged 25 to 39 in good health.

The CDR3 loop reads CASSFQGGEKLFF. The CDR3 DNA follows: TGTGCCAGCAGCTTTCAAGGTGGTGAAAAACTGTTTTTT. This rearrangement joins TRBV6-5 to TRBJ1-4; D gene uncertain. The V gene's germline CDR1 is MNHEY and CDR2 SVGAGI. The CDR3 totals 13 residues. Trimming stripped 6 bases from V and 7 bases from J, with 12 bases between.